The present TCR beta chain was sequenced within a study of shared clonotypes between healthy human individuals. Per the germline V gene, CDR1 is ENHRY and CDR2 is SYGVKD. The V segment lost 0 bases and the J segment 8 bases; nucleotides outside the gene matches: 6. The CDR3 has 15 residues. The authors distributed each subset's genomic DNA evenly over several immunoSEQ plates. Data came from immunoSEQ multiplex PCR; TCRdb stores just in-frame clones and leaves some out. Among over a million clones listed, roughly 75% were seen once. The receptor comes from a man between 18 and 29 years old in good health. The material sequenced was memory CD4+ T cells sorted from blood. Regarding subset: CD45RA-negative fraction. This rearrangement joins TRBV10-3 to TRBJ2-3, with 9 bases matching TRBD2. CDR3 sequence (DNA): TGTGCCATCAGTGAGTCTGGGGCTAGCGGGGCTACGCAGTATTTT. Translated: CAISESGASGATQYF.